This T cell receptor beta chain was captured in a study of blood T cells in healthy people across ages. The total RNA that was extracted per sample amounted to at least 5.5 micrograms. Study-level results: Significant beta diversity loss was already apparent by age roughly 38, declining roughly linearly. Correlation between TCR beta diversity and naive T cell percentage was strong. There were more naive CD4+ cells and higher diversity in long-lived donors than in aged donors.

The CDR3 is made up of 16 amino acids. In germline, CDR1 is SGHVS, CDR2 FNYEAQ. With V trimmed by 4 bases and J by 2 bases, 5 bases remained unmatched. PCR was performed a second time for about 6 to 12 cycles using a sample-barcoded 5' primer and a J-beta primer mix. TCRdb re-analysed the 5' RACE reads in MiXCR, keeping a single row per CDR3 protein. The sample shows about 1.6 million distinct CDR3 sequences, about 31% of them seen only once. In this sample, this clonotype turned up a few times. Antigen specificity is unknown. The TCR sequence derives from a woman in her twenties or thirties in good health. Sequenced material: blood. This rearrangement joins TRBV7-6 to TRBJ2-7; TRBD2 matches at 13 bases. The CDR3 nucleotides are TGTGCCAGCAGCTCGGGACTAGCGGGGTCACCCTACGAGCAGTACTTC. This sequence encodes CASSSGLAGSPYEQYF. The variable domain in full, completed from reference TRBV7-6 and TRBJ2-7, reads GAGVSQSPRYKVTKRGQDVALRCDPISGHVSLYWYRQALGQGPEFLTYFNYEAQQDKSGLPNDRFSAERPEGSISTLTIQRTEQRDSAMYRCASSSGLAGSPYEQYFGPGTRLTVT.